This TCR beta chain was identified in a study of blood T cells in healthy people across ages. A sample-barcoded 5' primer and a J-beta primer mix were used in a second PCR of about 7 to 12 cycles. The yield of each sample was at least 2.5 million CDR3-containing paired-end reads. TCRdb processed the 5' RACE reads anew with MiXCR; each CDR3 protein has one entry. This table holds over 1,300,000 distinct CDR3 sequences, approximately 60% found once. Turning to this clonotype: Its matching antigen is unknown.

Study results and limitations: A conclusive naive versus antigen-experienced comparison was prevented by the unsorted PBMCs. Long-lived donors exceeded aged donors in naive CD4+ cells and diversity.

Peripheral blood was drawn, approximately 9.5 milliliters per donor. The CDR3 runs 14 residues. The germline V and J ends were trimmed by 5 bases and 5 bases, with 15 bases remaining between them. Germline lookup yields CDR1 SEHNR and CDR2 FQNEAQ (reference sequence). The rearrangement uses TRBV7-9 and TRBJ1-1; no clear D gene. The sequence was obtained from a man aged 18 to 30 in good health. The sequenced material came from blood. CDR3 coding DNA: TGTGCCAGCAGCCCTGACGGACTGGGAACTGAAGCTTTCTTT. Translated, it gives CASSPDGLGTEAFF.